This T cell receptor (beta chain) was profiled in a study of T cell changes during pregnancy in multiple sclerosis (dated by TCRdb to about 2019). With respect to the entire study: The study examined how the T cell repertoire changed over the course of pregnancy in women with multiple sclerosis.

Library method: the immunoSEQ multiplex PCR assay. In TCRdb, the immuneACCESS table is reduced to in-frame sequences with V and J assigned. These tables do not hold every clone; where another copy was compared, an unresolved V gene accounts for under half, and the others remain unexplained. This sample lists tens of thousands of clones; 85% to 95% were detected once. The ten largest clones take up approximately 2% of the sample. CDR1 and CDR2 are drawn from the germline V gene: SGHTA, FQGTGA. The CDR3 numbers 15 residues from cysteine through phenylalanine. Just CDR3 DNA is preserved here, 45 bases in frame from base 1. At the junction V is shortened by 5 bases and J by 0 bases; bases outside the gene matches: 5. Comments on this clone: It lacks a known antigen. Base qualities are missing; no much larger clone stands one base away.

The receptor was isolated from a female donor with multiple sclerosis, enrolled in a pregnancy study. The material sequenced was peripheral blood, taken after pregnancy. The sequence is built from TRBV7-3 and TRBJ2-7, with 9 middle bases fitting TRBD1. The CDR3 sequence is CASSLYRGPSYEQYF. The nucleotide sequence reads TGTGCCAGCAGCCTCTACAGGGGGCCCTCCTACGAGCAGTACTTC. This CDR3, with the reference TRBV7-3 and TRBJ2-7 proteins standing in past its ends, gives the full variable domain GAGVSQTPSNKVTEKGKYVELRCDPISGHTALYWYRQSLGQGPEFLIYFQGTGAADDSGLPNDRFFAVRPEGSVSTLKIQRTERGDSAVYLCASSLYRGPSYEQYFGPGTRLTVT.